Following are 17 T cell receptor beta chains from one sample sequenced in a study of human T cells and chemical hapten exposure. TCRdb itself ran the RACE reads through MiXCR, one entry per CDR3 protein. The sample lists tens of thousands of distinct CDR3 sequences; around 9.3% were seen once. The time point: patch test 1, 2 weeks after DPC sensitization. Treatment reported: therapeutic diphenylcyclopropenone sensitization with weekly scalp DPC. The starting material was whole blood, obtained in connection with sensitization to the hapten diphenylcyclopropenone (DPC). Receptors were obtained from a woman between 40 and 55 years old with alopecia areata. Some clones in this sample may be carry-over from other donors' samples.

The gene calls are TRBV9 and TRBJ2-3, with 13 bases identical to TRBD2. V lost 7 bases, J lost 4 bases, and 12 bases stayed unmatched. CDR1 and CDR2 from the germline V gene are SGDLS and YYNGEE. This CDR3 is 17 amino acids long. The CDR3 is CASSTTSGGAVADTQYF. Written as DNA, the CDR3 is TGTGCCAGCTCCACTACTAGCGGGGGGGCCGTCGCAGATACGCAGTATTTT.

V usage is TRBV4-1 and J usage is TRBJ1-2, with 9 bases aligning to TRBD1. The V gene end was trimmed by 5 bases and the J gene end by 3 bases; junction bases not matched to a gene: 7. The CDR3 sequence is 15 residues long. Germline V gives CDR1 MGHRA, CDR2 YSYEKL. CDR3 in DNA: TGCGCCAGCAGCTTCCGACAGGGGGACTACTATGGCTACACCTTC. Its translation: CASSFRQGDYYGYTF.

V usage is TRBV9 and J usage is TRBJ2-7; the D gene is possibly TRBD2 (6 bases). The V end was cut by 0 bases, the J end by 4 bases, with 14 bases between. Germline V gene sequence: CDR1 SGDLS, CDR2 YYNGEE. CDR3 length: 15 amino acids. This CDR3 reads CASSVAPGGPYEQYF. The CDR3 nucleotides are TGTGCCAGCAGCGTAGCGCCCGGGGGACCTTACGAGCAGTACTTC.

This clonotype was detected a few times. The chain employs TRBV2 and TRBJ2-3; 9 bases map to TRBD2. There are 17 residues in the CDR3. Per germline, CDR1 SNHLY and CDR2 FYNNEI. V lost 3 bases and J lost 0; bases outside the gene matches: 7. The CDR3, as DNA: TGTGCCAGCAGTGACAGGGCTAGCGGGGATAGCACAGATACGCAGTATTTT. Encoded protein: CASSDRASGDSTDTQYF.

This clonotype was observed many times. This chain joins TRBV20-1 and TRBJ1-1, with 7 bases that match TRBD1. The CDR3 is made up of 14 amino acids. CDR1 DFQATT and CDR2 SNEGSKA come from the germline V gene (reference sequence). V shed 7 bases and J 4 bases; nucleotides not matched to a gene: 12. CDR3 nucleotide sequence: TGCAGTGGAACCGGGACAGCCGAGGGCACTGAAGCTTTCTTT. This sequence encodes CSGTGTAEGTEAFF.

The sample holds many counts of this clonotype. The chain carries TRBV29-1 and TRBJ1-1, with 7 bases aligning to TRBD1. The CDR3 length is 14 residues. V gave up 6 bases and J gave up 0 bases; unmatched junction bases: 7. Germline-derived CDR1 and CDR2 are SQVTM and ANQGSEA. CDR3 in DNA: TGCAGCGTATTAAAGACAGGGATGAACACTGAAGCTTTCTTT. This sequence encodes CSVLKTGMNTEAFF.

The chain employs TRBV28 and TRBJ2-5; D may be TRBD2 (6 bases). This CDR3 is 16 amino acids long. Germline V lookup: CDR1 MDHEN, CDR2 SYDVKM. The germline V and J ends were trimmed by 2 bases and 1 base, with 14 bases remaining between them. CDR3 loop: CASSLVAGWTQETQYF. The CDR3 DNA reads TGTGCCAGCAGTTTAGTCGCGGGGTGGACCCAAGAGACCCAGTACTTC.

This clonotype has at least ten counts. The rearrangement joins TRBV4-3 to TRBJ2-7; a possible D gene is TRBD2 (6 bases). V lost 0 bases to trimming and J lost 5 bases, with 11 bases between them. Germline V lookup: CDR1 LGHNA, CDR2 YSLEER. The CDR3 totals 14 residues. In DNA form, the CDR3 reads TGCGCCAGCAGCCAAGAAGTACTAGCCAACGAGCAGTACTTC. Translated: CASSQEVLANEQYF.

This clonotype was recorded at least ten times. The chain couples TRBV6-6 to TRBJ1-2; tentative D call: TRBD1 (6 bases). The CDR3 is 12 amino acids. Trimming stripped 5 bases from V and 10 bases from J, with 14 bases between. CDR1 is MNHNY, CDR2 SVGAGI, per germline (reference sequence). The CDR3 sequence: CASSGQSRSYTF. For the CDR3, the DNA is TGTGCCAGCAGTGGACAGTCGAGATCCTACACCTTC.

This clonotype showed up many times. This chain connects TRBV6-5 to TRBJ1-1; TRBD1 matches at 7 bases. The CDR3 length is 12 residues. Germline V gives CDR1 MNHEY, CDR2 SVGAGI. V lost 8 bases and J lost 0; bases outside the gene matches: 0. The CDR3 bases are TGTGCCAGCGGGACAGTGAACACTGAAGCTTTCTTT. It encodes CASGTVNTEAFF.

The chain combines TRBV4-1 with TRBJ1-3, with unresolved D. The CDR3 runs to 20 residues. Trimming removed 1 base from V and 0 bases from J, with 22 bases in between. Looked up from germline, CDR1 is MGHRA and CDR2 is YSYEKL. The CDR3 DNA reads TGCGCCAGCAGCCAAGCACCTTCGCTCAACGGTTTCTTCTCTGGAAACACCATATATTTT. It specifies CASSQAPSLNGFFSGNTIYF.

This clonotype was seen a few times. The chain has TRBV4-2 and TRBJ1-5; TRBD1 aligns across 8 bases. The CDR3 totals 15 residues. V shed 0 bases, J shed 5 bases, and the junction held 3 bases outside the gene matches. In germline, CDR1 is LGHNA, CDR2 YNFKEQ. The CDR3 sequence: CASSQDRRGHQPQHF. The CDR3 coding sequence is TGTGCCAGCAGCCAAGATCGCAGGGGGCATCAGCCCCAGCATTTT.

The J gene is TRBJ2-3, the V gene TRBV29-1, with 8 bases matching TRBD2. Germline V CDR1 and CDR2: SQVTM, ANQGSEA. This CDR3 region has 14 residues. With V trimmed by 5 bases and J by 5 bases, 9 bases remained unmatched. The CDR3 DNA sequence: TGCAGCGTTAAAGTGGCGGGGGGATTAGATACGCAGTATTTT. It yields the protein CSVKVAGGLDTQYF.

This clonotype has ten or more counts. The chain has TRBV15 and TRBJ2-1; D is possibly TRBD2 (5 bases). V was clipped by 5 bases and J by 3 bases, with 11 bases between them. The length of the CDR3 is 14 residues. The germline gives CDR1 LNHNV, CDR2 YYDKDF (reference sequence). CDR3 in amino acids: CATSGTGYYNEQFF. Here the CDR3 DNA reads TGTGCCACCAGCGGAACGGGGTACTACAATGAGCAGTTCTTC.

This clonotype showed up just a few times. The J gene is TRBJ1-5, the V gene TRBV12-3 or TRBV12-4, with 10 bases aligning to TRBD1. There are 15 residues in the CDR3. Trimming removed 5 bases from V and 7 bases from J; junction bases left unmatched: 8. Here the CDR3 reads CASSERQGAEQPQHF. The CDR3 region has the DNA TGTGCCAGCAGTGAGAGACAGGGGGCAGAGCAGCCCCAGCATTTT.

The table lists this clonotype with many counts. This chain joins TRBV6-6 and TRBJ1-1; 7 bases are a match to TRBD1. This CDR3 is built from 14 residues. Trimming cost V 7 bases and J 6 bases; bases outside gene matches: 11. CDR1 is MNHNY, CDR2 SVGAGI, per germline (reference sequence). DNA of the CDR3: TGTGCCAGCATGGTTCGAGGGGGCCGGTCTGAAGCTTTCTTT. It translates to CASMVRGGRSEAFF.

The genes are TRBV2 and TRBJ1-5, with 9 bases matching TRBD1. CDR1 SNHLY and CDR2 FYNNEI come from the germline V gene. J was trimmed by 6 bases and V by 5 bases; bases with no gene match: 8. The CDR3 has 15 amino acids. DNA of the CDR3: TGTGCCAGCAGTTTACAGGGGGCGAGCGGTCAGCCCCAGCATTTT. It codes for CASSLQGASGQPQHF.